A selection of T cell receptor beta chains follows, all from one sample in a study of cytomegalovirus exposure and HLA in healthy donors. This table comes from immunoSEQ multiplex PCR, and its TCRdb copy is limited to in-frame clones, with some not included. The table records 150,000 to 200,000 clones, over 75% of them present only once. The specimen was PBMCs. These receptors originate from a woman younger than 35 in good health and CMV-seronegative. The CDR3 runs from the conserved cysteine through the conserved F or W. The D gene is left open where the match is weak. Only part of the rows carry a size: once, few, many, or a class if the clone is expanded.

J	size	D	V	DNA	CDR3
TRBJ2-1	NA	NA	TRBV11-2	TGTGCCAGCAGCTCACAGGGCCATGAGCAGTTCTTC	CASSSQGHEQFF
TRBJ2-1	NA	TRBD1	TRBV19	TGTGCCAGTAGCCCGGGACAGGGGCTCAGTGAGCAGTTCTTC	CASSPGQGLSEQFF
TRBJ1-2	NA	NA	TRBV5-5	TGTGCCAGCAGCTTGGACCGATCCGGTGGCTACACCTTC	CASSLDRSGGYTF
TRBJ2-7	NA	TRBD2	TRBV5-1	TGCGCCAGCAGCTTGCTCGGAGGTAGCGGGGGGCCCTACGAGCAGTACTTC	CASSLLGGSGGPYEQYF
TRBJ1-1	NA	NA	TRBV11-2	TGTGCCAGCAGCTTACCCAGACAGATCACTGAAGCTTTCTTT	CASSLPRQITEAFF
TRBJ1-3	NA	TRBD1	TRBV4-1	TGCGCCAGCAGCCAAGAGGCGGACAGGGTTTATGGAAACACCATATATTTT	CASSQEADRVYGNTIYF
TRBJ2-5	NA	NA	TRBV28	TGTGCCAGCAGTTTCTTCGGAGAGACCCAGTACTTC	CASSFFGETQYF
TRBJ1-1	NA	NA	TRBV6-6	TGTGCCAGCAGGCCGCGCACAGTGAACACTGAAGCTTTCTTT	CASRPRTVNTEAFF
TRBJ1-2	once	NA	TRBV13	TGTGCCAGCAGGCCCTTGGGGGCGGCAGTTTATGGCTACACCTTC	CASRPLGAAVYGYTF
TRBJ1-4	NA	NA	TRBV7-9	TGTGCCAGCAGCCGAAACAGGGCCGTGGGTGAAAAACTGTTTTTT	CASSRNRAVGEKLFF
TRBJ1-1	NA	TRBD1	TRBV6-6	TGTGCCAGCAGTCAAGACAGGGGATCTTCGGCTTTCTTT	CASSQDRGSSAFF
TRBJ2-3	NA	TRBD2	TRBV9	TGTGCCAGCAGCGAGGGACTAGCGGGAAGCACAGATACGCAGTATTTT	CASSEGLAGSTDTQYF
TRBJ1-2	many	NA	TRBV28	TGTGCCAGTACGCTTACGACAAGTGGCTACACCTTC	CASTLTTSGYTF
TRBJ1-3	NA	NA	TRBV9	TGTGCCAGCAGCGTTGACACCTCTGGAAACACCATATATTTT	CASSVDTSGNTIYF
TRBJ2-5	NA	TRBD2	TRBV7-8	TGTGCCAGCAGCCGTGATTCCAGACTAGCGGGAGGGGAGACCCAGTACTTC	CASSRDSRLAGGETQYF
TRBJ2-2	NA	NA	TRBV7-9	TGTGCCAGCAGCTTATCAGGGTACGGGGAGCTGTTTTTT	CASSLSGYGELFF
TRBJ1-2	NA	NA	TRBV30	TGTGCCTGGAGTGGGTACACCAACGGGGGCTACACCTTC	CAWSGYTNGGYTF
TRBJ2-2	NA	TRBD1	TRBV7-3	TGTGCCAGCAGCTGGACAGGGCGAAACACCGGGGAGCTGTTTTTT	CASSWTGRNTGELFF
TRBJ2-7	NA	NA	TRBV7-9	TGTTCCAGCAGCGGTAGGGGTAACGAGCAGTACTTC	CSSSGRGNEQYF
TRBJ1-1	NA	TRBD1	TRBV9	TGTGCCAGCAGCGTTACAGGGGGAATAGGCACTGAAGCTTTCTTT	CASSVTGGIGTEAFF
TRBJ2-3	NA	NA	TRBV5-4	TGTGCCAGCAGCTTGCAACTAACCACAGATACGCAGTATTTT	CASSLQLTTDTQYF
TRBJ1-1	NA	TRBD1	TRBV28	TGTGCCAGCGGGCTAGGAGGGGGCTACACTGAAGCTTTCTTT	CASGLGGGYTEAFF
TRBJ1-1	once	NA	TRBV27	TGTGCCAGCAGTCCCCTCAGGGGGAACACTGAAGCTTTCTTT	CASSPLRGNTEAFF
TRBJ1-3	NA	NA	TRBV29-1	TGCAGCGTTAAACAGGGTACCGCTCCTGGAAACACCATATATTTT	CSVKQGTAPGNTIYF
TRBJ2-3	NA	NA	TRBV18	TGTGCCAGCTCACGGGAGATGGATACGCAGTATTTT	CASSREMDTQYF
TRBJ2-3	NA	NA	TRBV30	TGTGCCTGGAGTATACTCACAGATACGCAGTATTTT	CAWSILTDTQYF
TRBJ2-7	NA	NA	TRBV10-3	TGTGCCATCAGGGGGGCAGGATGGTCCTACGAGCAGTACTTC	CAIRGAGWSYEQYF
TRBJ2-1	NA	NA	TRBV7-6	TGTGCCAGCAGCCCCGGGGTAGCGAAGCAGTTCTTC	CASSPGVAKQFF
TRBJ1-2	NA	TRBD1	TRBV18	TGTGCCAGCTCGCCGGAATGGGGACAGGGGAACTATGGCTACACCTTC	CASSPEWGQGNYGYTF
TRBJ1-1	NA	NA	TRBV30	TGTGCCTGGAGTAAGCGGGCGGACACTGAAGCTTTCTTT	CAWSKRADTEAFF
TRBJ2-1	NA	NA	TRBV2	TGTGCCAGCAGTGTATTAGGCGCCGGAGAGTATGAGCAGTTCTTC	CASSVLGAGEYEQFF
TRBJ1-2	NA	TRBD1	TRBV19	TGTGCCAGTAGTATCCCGACAGGGAGTGGCTACACCTTC	CASSIPTGSGYTF
TRBJ2-1	NA	TRBD2	TRBV7-6	TGTGCCAGCAGCATAATGAGCGGGACCAGGAATGAGCAGTTCTTC	CASSIMSGTRNEQFF
TRBJ2-2	NA	NA	TRBV5-4	TGTGCCAGCAGGGAAGACCTAGGAGACACCGGGGAGCTGTTTTTT	CASREDLGDTGELFF
TRBJ2-7	NA	NA	TRBV10-2	TGCGCCAGCAATAGGGGCATTACCTACGAGCAGTACTTC	CASNRGITYEQYF
TRBJ2-5	once	NA	TRBV10-2	TGCGCCAGCGGGGCAGGGTTAGAGACCCAGTACTTC	CASGAGLETQYF
TRBJ2-2	NA	TRBD1	TRBV5-4	TGTGCCAGCAGCAGGGACAGGAACACCGGGGAGCTGTTTTTT	CASSRDRNTGELFF
TRBJ1-6	NA	NA	TRBV5-1	TGCGCCAGCAGCCTCACTTGGGGCAGGGGAGGGACACCCCTCCACTTT	CASSLTWGRGGTPLHF
TRBJ1-1	NA	NA	TRBV5-4	TGTGCCAGCAGCTTCGACTCGAACACTGAAGCTTTCTTT	CASSFDSNTEAFF
TRBJ2-5	NA	NA	TRBV6-1	TGTGCCAGCAGTACCGACAGACAAGAGACCCAGTACTTC	CASSTDRQETQYF
TRBJ2-2	NA	NA	TRBV7-7	TGTGCCAGCAGCCCGATGGCCCCAGGGGTAAACACCGGGGAGCTGTTTTTT	CASSPMAPGVNTGELFF
TRBJ2-3	once	TRBD2	TRBV5-1	TGCGCCAGCAGCTTAGCGGGGGGCACAGATACGCAGTATTTT	CASSLAGGTDTQYF
TRBJ1-2	NA	TRBD1	TRBV6-1	TGTGCCAGCAGGGACCCAGGGGGTCAGAATGGCTACACCTTC	CASRDPGGQNGYTF
TRBJ1-5	NA	NA	TRBV27	TGTGCCAGCAGTTTCACGGCCAGGGCTCAGCCCCAGCATTTT	CASSFTARAQPQHF
TRBJ2-7	few	NA	TRBV11-2	TGTGCCAGCAGCGTGCGACTTAACAGGGAATACGAGCAGTACTTC	CASSVRLNREYEQYF